Shown below are 8 T cell receptor beta chains from a single sample sequenced in a study of cytomegalovirus exposure and HLA in healthy donors. The PCR employed 60 Vbeta primers together with 13 Jbeta primers. This table comes from immunoSEQ multiplex PCR, and its TCRdb copy is limited to in-frame clones, with some not included. The sample lists tens of thousands of clones, around 68% occurring once. The sample taken for sequencing was PBMCs. Every receptor here comes from a young woman in good health and CMV-seronegative.

The gene calls are TRBV28 and TRBJ1-1, with 11 bases fitting TRBD1. The CDR3 spans 16 residues. Per germline, CDR1 MDHEN and CDR2 SYDVKM. The junction had 12 bases not matched to a gene; V was cut back by 7 bases and J by 5 bases. This CDR3 reads CASTPGTGGGGTEAFF. The CDR3 DNA reads as TGTGCCAGCACCCCCGGGACAGGGGGAGGGGGGACTGAAGCTTTCTTT.

The rearrangement links TRBV7-2 to TRBJ2-5, with 9 positions matching TRBD1. The CDR3 totals 15 residues. Looked up from germline, CDR1 is SGHTA and CDR2 is FQGNSA. V lost 6 bases, J lost 4 bases, and 9 bases stayed unmatched. The CDR3 coding sequence is TGTGCCAGCAGTACAGGGGGCGTGGGTGGAGAGACCCAGTACTTC. Residues: CASSTGGVGGETQYF.

The chain carries TRBV5-1 and TRBJ1-2; D call uncertain. This CDR3 spans 14 amino acids. Trimming left V 1 base short and J 2 bases short, with 9 bases between. Germline V gene sequence: CDR1 SGHRS, CDR2 YFSETQ. CDR3 sequence reads: CASSLMPANYGYTF. CDR3 bases: TGCGCCAGCAGCTTGATGCCCGCGAACTATGGCTACACCTTC.

V usage is TRBV19 and J usage is TRBJ1-5; perhaps TRBD1 as D (6 bases). CDR3 length: 16 residues. Per the germline V gene, CDR1 is LNHDA and CDR2 is SQIVND (reference sequence). The V and J ends lost 4 bases and 1 base respectively, with 14 bases between them. CDR3: CASSNQQGWSNQPQHF. The CDR3 DNA reads as TGTGCCAGTAGTAACCAACAGGGTTGGAGCAATCAGCCCCAGCATTTT. The variable domain in full, completed from reference TRBV19 and TRBJ1-5, reads DGGITQSPKYLFRKEGQNVTLSCEQNLNHDAMYWYRQDPGQGLRLIYYSQIVNDFQKGDIAEGYSVSREKKESFPLTVTSAQKNPTAFYLCASSNQQGWSNQPQHFGDGTRLSIL.

DNA of the CDR3: TGTGCCAGCAGCGTAGTGGAGCGACGTGAGCAGTTCTTC. Protein sequence: CASSVVERREQFF. The chain uses TRBV9 and TRBJ2-1, with D unclear. V lost 0 bases, J lost 9 bases, and 10 bases lay in between. The CDR3 runs 13 residues. CDR1 is SGDLS, CDR2 YYNGEE, per germline. Filled out from reference TRBV9 and TRBJ2-1, the complete variable domain reads DSGVTQTPKHLITATGQRVTLRCSPRSGDLSVYWYQQSLDQGLQFLIQYYNGEERAKGNILERFSAQQFPDLHSELNLSSLELGDSALYFCASSVVERREQFFGPGTRLTVL.

This chain links TRBV7-2 with TRBJ2-3, with TRBD1 as a possible D gene (6 bases). The CDR3 spans 15 residues. V gave up 5 bases and J gave up 1 base, with 13 bases separating them. The germline V gene encodes CDR1 SGHTA and CDR2 FQGNSA. DNA for the CDR3: TGTGCCAGCAGCAACAAGGGGGTCCGCACAGATACGCAGTATTTT. Translated: CASSNKGVRTDTQYF.

The V and J genes are TRBV6-5 and TRBJ1-1; 9 bases are shared with TRBD1. Trimming took 2 bases from V and 12 from J; bases not matched to a gene: 4. The CDR3 is 12 amino acids. CDR1 and CDR2 from the germline V gene are MNHEY and SVGAGI. CDR3 region: CASSYRDRETFF. CDR3 bases: TGTGCCAGCAGTTACCGGGACAGGGAAACTTTCTTT.

This sequence joins TRBV4-3 and TRBJ2-3, with 7 bases lining up with TRBD2. Germline V lookup: CDR1 LGHNA, CDR2 YSLEER. V gave up 9 bases and J gave up 2 bases; unmatched junction bases: 5. The CDR3 is 13 amino acids. In DNA form, the CDR3 reads TGCGCCAGTGGGACTACTAACACAGATACGCAGTATTTT. Its protein product is CASGTTNTDTQYF.